This entry describes one T cell receptor (beta chain). This clonotype was recorded a few times. Its antigen is currently not known. Base qualities are not recorded, but no much larger clone differs from it by a single base. The data were obtained in a study of human T cells and chemical hapten exposure (dated by TCRdb to about 2021). Background for the entire study: For sensitization, 2% DPC in acetone was applied to a roughly 2 cm by roughly 2 cm area of upper inner arm skin. Around 30 alopecia patients provided blood for TCR sequencing at one to four time points (pre-sensitization, 2, 6 and 24 weeks). In alopecia patients, the study followed how the peripheral blood TCR repertoire changed in vivo over primary and secondary sensitization to diphenylcyclopropenone (DPC), a hapten. Patient blood was sampled pre-sensitization (week 0) and at 2, 6 and about 24 weeks after DPC sensitization. The patient cohort, mostly female, included alopecia areata with under or over 50% scalp involvement, alopecia totalis and alopecia universalis. Patch testing on the upper back used Finn chambers containing 0.01% DPC, with scoring done after 6 days according to International Contact Dermatitis Research Group standards. The libraries were sequenced as a pool, and the TCR yield per sample differed mostly because of small variations in library volumes within the pool. Patients additionally received weekly therapeutic DPC doses to the scalp throughout the roughly 23-week study period.

Study-level results and caveats: Expanded TCRs formed significantly more large CDR3 similarity clusters than pre-sensitization or healthy control sets, consistent with antigen-driven responses. DPC sensitization did not change how many TCRs were above 1 in 1000 frequency, and no evidence was found of alterations in global repertoire structure. A positive correlation was found between the number of PT1 expanded TCRs and patch test score, with significance reached at thresholds 8, 16 and 32 but not 4. After repeated subsampling, the strength of the expansion versus patch-test correlation and the threshold at which it became significant changed. Alopecia, a presumed autoimmune disease, was present in all patients, so the immune response of the patients might differ from that of healthy individuals.

The library was obtained by RACE. Instrument on record: NextSeq 500. During library preparation, unique molecular identifiers were attached to individual cDNA molecules so that TCRs could be counted in a quantitative, reproducible way. Each blood RNA sample was used to sequence both TCR alpha and TCR beta chains. The published analysis was carried out like this. A median of about 87,000 TCRs per sample was observed, with a range of about 23,224 to 690,600. The Decombinator software suite was used to annotate V, J and CDR3 in the TCR reads. For PS versus PT1 abundance plots, all samples were subsampled to the same number of TCRs (28,000). TCRs were defined as expanded if absent before sensitization and observed at least eight times at the 2-week time point. The public reads were reprocessed in TCRdb via fastp at Q25 and MiXCR, keeping in-frame beta chains. Rows with a matching CDR3 protein are joined into one entry that keeps the most common DNA and genes. Here the V and J calls rest on TCRdb's processing, not on the authors' analysis. Recorded for this sample are about 110,000 distinct CDR3 sequences; 9% to 9.5% of them occurred a single time. 2.5% to 3.5% of the sample comes from the top ten.

The sample's time point label, in plain terms: patch test 2, 6 weeks after DPC sensitization. The treatment or condition label corresponds to: therapeutic diphenylcyclopropenone sensitization with weekly scalp DPC. Blood at each patch-test visit was drawn before the patch test was applied. Patients were considered eligible if aged 18 to 70, diagnosed with alopecia and deemed suitable for DPC therapy, and patients were excluded if pregnant. Total RNA was extracted from unfractionated whole blood that had been collected in Tempus Blood RNA tubes. V is pared back by 0 bases and J by 7 bases, with 12 bases lying between the germline termini. From a lookup of the germline V gene (reference sequence), CDR1 and CDR2 are GTSNPN and SVGIG. Counted from cysteine to phenylalanine, this CDR3 has 14 amino acids. The only DNA kept is the CDR3, 42 bases in frame from the first base.

The receptor was isolated from a woman aged 40 to 55 with alopecia areata. Some clones in this sample may be carry-over from other donors' samples. The chain uses TRBV30 and TRBJ2-2, with the D gene not clear enough to name. This specimen was whole blood, taken in connection with sensitization to the hapten diphenylcyclopropenone (DPC). The DNA sequence is as follows: TGTGCCTGGAGTGTACGCCTAAATGACGGGGAGCTGTTTTTT. This encodes CAWSVRLNDGELFF.